Listed here is a single TCR beta chain. Its target is not known. These data originate in a study of cytomegalovirus exposure and HLA in healthy donors. Germline V gives CDR1 LNHDA, CDR2 SQIVND (reference sequence). CDR3 length equals 17 residues. V lost 3 bases and J lost 2, with 17 bases in between. Overall study findings and caveats: In vitro checks showed that a few CMV-associated chains really do target CMV antigens. Most TCR sequences were seen very rarely across donors, but some public TCRs occurred in many.

Vbeta (60) and Jbeta (13) primers were used in the PCR. The table came from immunoSEQ multiplex PCR; TCRdb's copy has only in-frame clones and leaves some out. The data show about 190,000 clones, with 81% seen just once and roughly 3.1% held by the top ten. The source material was PBMCs. The rearrangement joins TRBV19 to TRBJ1-5; the D gene is possibly TRBD1 (5 bases). The origin of this receptor is a middle-aged man in good health and CMV-seropositive. CDR3 sequence reads: CASSMRGTGVGNQPQHF. CDR3 DNA sequence: TGTGCCAGTAGTATGAGAGGGACTGGTGTTGGCAATCAGCCCCAGCATTTT. Full variable domain (remainder filled in from reference TRBV19 and TRBJ1-5): DGGITQSPKYLFRKEGQNVTLSCEQNLNHDAMYWYRQDPGQGLRLIYYSQIVNDFQKGDIAEGYSVSREKKESFPLTVTSAQKNPTAFYLCASSMRGTGVGNQPQHFGDGTRLSIL.